One and the same sample provided the 3 T cell receptor beta chains below, sequenced in a study of T-cell memory formation after mild COVID-19. TCRdb re-derived calls from the 5' RACE reads in MiXCR, one entry per CDR3 protein. The sample carries around 300,000 distinct CDR3 sequences, around an eighth recorded once. The sequencing input was PBMCs or a T cell subset sorted from them (not recorded which). These receptors originate from a man aged 18-30 years who had mild COVID-19 (a few samples of this study predate the infection). Cell type and time point are not known.

The chain is built from TRBV2 and TRBJ1-2; D ambiguous. The V gene lost 8 bases and the J gene lost 0 bases, with 10 bases spanning the gap. The CDR3 consists of 13 residues. The germline gives CDR1 SNHLY, CDR2 FYNNEI. The CDR3 coding sequence is TGTGCCAGCGAGGACCGTGCTAACTATGGCTACACCTTC. This gives the protein CASEDRANYGYTF.

This clonotype has only a few counts. The chain uses TRBV7-9 and TRBJ2-7; TRBD2 might be the D (5 bases). Germline V gene data show CDR1 as SEHNR and CDR2 as FQNEAQ (reference sequence). The V end was cut by 3 bases, the J end by 7 bases, with 13 bases between. The CDR3 consists of 13 residues. CDR3 region: CASSFSRVWEQYV. The CDR3 DNA sequence: TGTGCCAGCAGCTTTTCGAGGGTATGGGAGCAGTACGTC.

This clonotype was seen more than once but under ten times. The V and J genes are TRBV30 and TRBJ2-7; D remains unclear. Deletions cut 5 bases from V and 6 bases from J, with 11 bases between. Germline V gives CDR1 GTSNPN, CDR2 SVGIG (reference sequence). The CDR3 extends over 11 amino acids. The CDR3 coding sequence is TGTGCCTGGGGCATTCTCTCCGAGCAGTACTTC. Translation gives CAWGILSEQYF. Full variable domain (missing parts from reference TRBV30 and TRBJ2-7): SQTIHQWPATLVQPVGSPLSLECTVEGTSNPNLYWYRQAAGRGLQLLFYSVGIGQISSEVPQNLSASRPQDRQFILSSKKLLLSDSGFYLCAWGILSEQYFGPGTRLTVT.